The 22 T cell receptor beta chains in this list originate from one sample, sequenced in a study of identifying expanded T cells in peripheral blood. Profiling relied on immunoSEQ multiplex PCR, and the TCRdb table lists in-frame clones only, not all of them. The table includes about 82,000 clones, approximately 90% detected once. Sequences were obtained from blood. Receptors were obtained from a person aged 18 to 75 in good health.

The chain has TRBV7-2 and TRBJ2-5; D is ambiguous. The V gene lost 1 base and the J gene lost 2 bases, with 8 bases spanning the gap. From germline, CDR1 is SGHTA and CDR2 FQGNSA. CDR3 length equals 14 residues. DNA for the CDR3: TGTGCCAGCAGCTTAGGGAGCGCTCAAGAGACCCAGTACTTC. Encoded protein: CASSLGSAQETQYF.

The gene calls are TRBV4-1 and TRBJ2-3; D unclear. Trimming removed 7 bases from V and 2 bases from J, with 13 bases in between. CDR3 size: 14 residues. CDR1 is MGHRA, CDR2 YSYEKL, per germline. Here the CDR3 reads CASKKVDDTDTQYF. CDR3 DNA: TGCGCCAGCAAGAAGGTGGACGACACAGATACGCAGTATTTT.

The gene calls are TRBV18 and TRBJ2-7, with no clear D. The CDR3 runs 14 residues. In germline, CDR1 is KGHSH, CDR2 LQKENI. Trimming left V 0 bases short and J 6 bases short, with 12 bases between. The CDR3 region has the DNA TGTGCCAGCTCACCACCGGGCACCCTCAGCGAGCAGTACTTC. It codes for CASSPPGTLSEQYF.

Only one count was recorded for this clone. The chain uses TRBV2 and TRBJ2-3; 15 nucleotides align to TRBD2. The CDR3 runs 16 residues. J was trimmed by 2 bases and V by 5 bases; bases with no gene match: 2. The germline gives CDR1 SNHLY, CDR2 FYNNEI. The CDR3 protein is CASSRTSGRATDTQYF. CDR3 nucleotide sequence: TGTGCCAGCAGTAGGACTAGCGGGAGGGCCACAGATACGCAGTATTTT.

The chain links TRBV18 to TRBJ1-1; perhaps TRBD1 as D (5 bases). Per germline, CDR1 KGHSH and CDR2 LQKENI. The V gene lost 9 bases and the J gene lost 6 bases, with 11 bases spanning the gap. The CDR3 loop spans 11 amino acids. The CDR3 nucleotides read TGTGCCAGTTATGGGGGGTCTGAAGCTTTCTTT. It is translated as CASYGGSEAFF. Drawing the rest from reference TRBV18 and TRBJ1-1, the complete variable domain is NAGVMQNPRHLVRRRGQEARLRCSPMKGHSHVYWYRQLPEEGLKFMVYLQKENIIDESGMPKERFSAEFPKEGPSILRIQQVVRGDSAAYFCASYGGSEAFFGQGTRLTVV.

The chain is built from TRBV27 and TRBJ2-7; the D is unclear. The CDR3 runs 11 residues. The germline V and J ends were trimmed by 5 bases and 0 bases, with 2 bases remaining between them. Germline V gene sequence: CDR1 MNHEY, CDR2 SMNVEV (reference sequence). CDR3 residues: CASSPSYEQYF. The CDR3 DNA follows: TGTGCCAGCAGTCCCTCCTACGAGCAGTACTTC.

The chain couples TRBV30 to TRBJ2-2, with no clear D. CDR1 is GTSNPN, CDR2 SVGIG, per germline (reference sequence). The CDR3 extends over 13 amino acids. V was clipped by 2 bases and J by 10 bases, with 14 bases between them. CDR3 loop: CAWSTGLREELFF. The CDR3 coding sequence is TGTGCCTGGAGTACCGGGCTCCGCGAGGAGCTGTTTTTT.

This sequence joins TRBV9 and TRBJ1-1; D remains ambiguous. The CDR3 covers 14 residues. V lost 3 bases to trimming and J lost 3 bases, with 12 bases between them. Germline V gene lookup returns CDR1 SGDLS and CDR2 YYNGEE. As DNA, the CDR3 is TGTGCCAGCAGCGCCCAGGCTGGGCACACTGAAGCTTTCTTT. Protein: CASSAQAGHTEAFF. The entire variable domain, with the rest obtained from reference TRBV9 and TRBJ1-1, is as follows: DSGVTQTPKHLITATGQRVTLRCSPRSGDLSVYWYQQSLDQGLQFLIQYYNGEERAKGNILERFSAQQFPDLHSELNLSSLELGDSALYFCASSAQAGHTEAFFGQGTRLTVV.

This rearrangement joins TRBV5-1 to TRBJ2-1; 13 bases fit TRBD2. The ends lost 4 bases at V and 5 bases at J; junction bases unmatched: 3. Germline V gene lookup returns CDR1 SGHRS and CDR2 YFSETQ. This CDR3 region has 15 residues. CDR3 region: CASSAGTSGNNEQFF. CDR3 nucleotide sequence: TGCGCCAGCAGCGCAGGGACTAGCGGGAACAATGAGCAGTTCTTC. The full variable domain, with the rest looked up from reference TRBV5-1 and TRBJ2-1, is KAGVTQTPRYLIKTRGQQVTLSCSPISGHRSVSWYQQTPGQGLQFLFEYFSETQRNKGNFPGRFSGRQFSNSRSEMNVSTLELGDSALYLCASSAGTSGNNEQFFGPGTRLTVL.

This chain connects TRBV7-9 to TRBJ1-3, with TRBD1 matching 7 bases. CDR1 is SEHNR and CDR2 is FQNEAQ in the germline V gene (reference sequence). This CDR3 region has 17 residues. V lost 0 bases and J lost 7; bases outside the gene matches: 12. CDR3 amino acids: CASSLAGGGIPTNTIYF. In DNA form, the CDR3 reads TGTGCCAGCAGCTTAGCCGGAGGGGGCATTCCTACCAACACCATATATTTT.

This rearrangement joins TRBV28 to TRBJ1-1; TRBD1 matches at 8 bases. This CDR3 has 13 amino acids. The trim removed 8 bases at V and 7 bases at J, leaving 9 bases unmatched. Germline CDR1 reads MDHEN; CDR2 reads SYDVKM. CDR3: CASCRRQGNEAFF. The CDR3 bases are TGTGCCAGCTGTCGTCGACAGGGGAATGAAGCTTTCTTT.

This clone has only one observation. The chain joins TRBV6-6 to TRBJ2-1; maybe TRBD2 (5 bases). CDR1 MNHNY and CDR2 SVGAGI come from the germline V gene (reference sequence). This CDR3 is 16 amino acids long. V was pared by 2 bases and J by 0 bases, with 11 bases between. CDR3 sequence (DNA): TGTGCCAGCAGTTACCGAGCGGCTAGCTCCTACAATGAGCAGTTCTTC. It is translated as CASSYRAASSYNEQFF.

This rearrangement joins TRBV7-2 to TRBJ2-3; D might be TRBD1 or TRBD2, each matching 6 bases. The CDR3 has 16 residues. The germline V gene encodes CDR1 SGHTA and CDR2 FQGNSA. V shed 3 bases and J shed 10 bases, with 23 bases lying between them. CDR3 sequence reads: CASSLEGGQRGVAQYF. CDR3 coding DNA: TGTGCCAGCAGCTTGGAGGGTGGACAGCGAGGGGTAGCGCAGTATTTT.

There are a few counts of this clone. The CDR3 does not end in the conserved phenylalanine or tryptophan, so this is likely a read error. Because the CDR3's place on the DNA is in doubt, the DNA is left out and the CDR3 is given as listed by TCRdb. The chain employs TRBV21-1 and TRBJ1-2. TRBV21-1 is a pseudogene locus. The length of the CDR3 is 12 amino acids, counting both ends. CDR3 sequence: CASSTDRDRPRL.

This chain joins TRBV2 and TRBJ1-2, with D tentatively TRBD1 (6 bases). Germline V lookup: CDR1 SNHLY, CDR2 FYNNEI. Trimming left V 7 bases short and J 1 base short, with 10 bases between. The length of the CDR3 is 13 residues. CDR3 nucleotides: TGTGCCAGCAAGAGACAGGATAACTATGGCTACACCTTC. Encoded protein: CASKRQDNYGYTF.

V gene TRBV14 combines with J gene TRBJ2-1; no firm D call. The ends were cut back, 4 bases at V and 5 bases at J, with 15 bases in the middle. The CDR3 sequence is 15 residues long. The germline V gene encodes CDR1 SGHDN and CDR2 FVKESK. CDR3 nucleotides: TGTGCCAGCAGCCCTTGGGCCTCCCCAAACAATGAGCAGTTCTTC. As protein: CASSPWASPNNEQFF. The full variable domain, its missing parts supplied by reference TRBV14 and TRBJ2-1, is EAGVTQFPSHSVIEKGQTVTLRCDPISGHDNLYWYRRVMGKEIKFLLHFVKESKQDESGMPNNRFLAERTGGTYSTLKVQPAELEDSGVYFCASSPWASPNNEQFFGPGTRLTVL.

The chain is built from TRBV11-2 and TRBJ1-6; 9 bases agree with TRBD1. CDR1 and CDR2 from the germline V gene are SGHAT and FQNNGV. CDR3 length equals 16 residues. V trimming: 6 bases; J trimming: 6 bases; junction bases outside the gene matches: 9. For the CDR3, the DNA is TGTGCCAGCAGGCTGGCCGGGACAGGGAGTAATTCACCCCTCCACTTT. Its translation: CASRLAGTGSNSPLHF.

The chain employs TRBV5-4 and TRBJ2-7, with 11 bases lining up with TRBD2. The CDR3 covers 15 residues. Losses at the gene ends were 4 bases for V and 2 bases for J; bases not matched to a gene: 5. Germline V CDR1 and CDR2: SGHNT, YYREEE (reference sequence). The CDR3 is CASSKGLAETYEQYF. The CDR3 DNA follows: TGTGCCAGCAGCAAGGGACTAGCGGAAACCTACGAGCAGTACTTC. Full variable domain (missing parts from reference TRBV5-4 and TRBJ2-7): ETGVTQSPTHLIKTRGQQVTLRCSSQSGHNTVSWYQQALGQGPQFIFQYYREEENGRGNFPPRFSGLQFPNYSSELNVNALELDDSALYLCASSKGLAETYEQYFGPGTRLTVT.

The chain has TRBV7-9 and TRBJ1-5, with 8 positions matching TRBD1. The trim removed 3 bases at V and 0 bases at J, leaving 10 bases unmatched. This CDR3 region has 18 residues. Germline CDR1 reads SEHNR; CDR2 reads FQNEAQ (reference sequence). CDR3 loop: CASSFGRDRKDSNQPQHF. In nucleotides, the CDR3 is TGTGCCAGCAGCTTCGGGAGGGACAGGAAGGATAGCAATCAGCCCCAGCATTTT.

This chain connects TRBV9 to TRBJ2-3; 11 bases fit TRBD2. Germline CDR1 SGDLS, CDR2 YYNGEE. V shed 3 bases, J shed 0 bases, and the junction held 0 bases outside the gene matches. The CDR3 consists of 15 residues. In DNA, the CDR3 is TGTGCCAGCAGCGGGACTAGCGGGAGCACAGATACGCAGTATTTT. This translates into CASSGTSGSTDTQYF.

This chain connects TRBV5-1 to TRBJ2-2; TRBD1 aligns across 8 bases. The CDR3 runs 15 residues. V lost 0 bases and J lost 6; bases outside the gene matches: 4. Germline CDR1 SGHRS, CDR2 YFSETQ. DNA for the CDR3: TGCGCCAGCAGCTTGGACCAGGGGGCGGCCGGGGAGCTGTTTTTT. Translating it yields CASSLDQGAAGELFF.

Only one count was recorded for this clone. The CDR3 here is CASSLSQRTNEQYF. For the CDR3, the DNA is TGTGCCAGCAGCTTAAGTCAGAGAACTAACGAGCAGTACTTC. This chain connects TRBV11-3 to TRBJ2-7; D is ambiguous. V lost 2 bases to trimming and J lost 5 bases, with 13 bases between them. The V gene's germline CDR1 is SGHNT and CDR2 YENEEA. This CDR3 region has 14 residues.